Reported below is one T cell receptor beta chain. This clonotype was observed a few times. There is no known antigen for this receptor. Base-call qualities are not available, and no considerably larger clone is one nucleotide away. The data originate from a study of T-cell memory formation after mild COVID-19 (dated by TCRdb to about 2021). For context, the study as a whole: Most TCR sequence clusters were specific to one of the two donors. Longitudinal TCRalpha and TCRbeta repertoire sequencing tracked T-cell clones expanding and contracting after mild COVID-19 in a couple of donors. Two young, previously healthy adult volunteers made up the cohort, one male and one female.

Sequencing was performed on an Illumina NovaSeq 6000. cDNA libraries for TCRalpha and TCRbeta were prepared by 5'RACE using constant-segment primers, with sample barcodes and unique molecular identifiers added. Trizol reagent was used to extract RNA from every sample. Libraries were amplified in two PCR steps, with a second sample barcode and Illumina TruSeq adapters added in the second step. The libraries were sequenced on an Illumina NovaSeq using 2 x 150 bp paired-end reads. For the original study's pipeline: With migec v1.2.7, reads were demultiplexed and then collapsed into UMI-guided consensus sequences. With mixcr v2.1.11, UMI consensuses were aligned to TRA and TRB V and J templates and assembled into clonotypes. Clonotypes were classified as expanded or contracted when called significant by both edgeR and NoisET, with noise models trained on biological replicates. For edgeR calls, the cutoffs were a false discovery rate-adjusted p below 0.01 and a log2 fold-change threshold of 1. As an exploratory analysis of dynamics, PCA with hierarchical clustering was applied to max-normalized trajectories of the 1000 most abundant clonotypes. Separately sequenced CD4+ and CD8+ repertoires were used to assign a CD4 or CD8 phenotype to each responding clone. The public reads were reprocessed in TCRdb via fastp at Q25 and MiXCR, keeping in-frame beta chains. A single entry per CDR3 protein holds the most common genes and DNA from its merged rows. What appears here as the V and J calls and clone size reflects TCRdb's work, not the paper's. The sample has over 400,000 distinct CDR3 sequences on record, 20% to 30% of them singletons. The top ten clonotypes cover about an eighth of the sample.

Ficoll-Paque density gradient centrifugation was the method used to isolate PBMCs. From the cysteine up to the phenylalanine, the CDR3 has a length of 14 residues. Kept here is only the CDR3 DNA, which spans 42 bases and is read in frame from base 1. V drops 6 bases and J drops 0 bases, leaving 13 bases in between. According to the germline V gene, CDR1 reads SGDLS and CDR2 reads YYNGEE. Results the study describes overall, beyond this receptor: Clones contracting from day 15 to 85 had balanced CD4/CD8 phenotypes, while a second wave expanding from day 15 to 37 was biased towards CD4+. Contracting CD4+ clones were found mainly in CM and EM memory subsets, while CD8+ clones were enriched in EMRA. The study covered only a couple of mild cases, and larger cohorts including severe cases with pre-infection samples were considered necessary. Some responding clones were found in pre-infection memory, which suggests that pre-existing cross-reactive memory T cells took part in the SARS-CoV-2 response. SARS-CoV-2 specificity of the second-wave clones peaking on day 37 was not confirmed.

The V gene is TRBV9 and the J gene is TRBJ2-7, with TRBD2 perhaps the D gene, on 7 matching bases. The TCR originated in an adult woman who had mild COVID-19 (a few samples of this study predate the infection). The sample titles of this study are shuffled in the database, so cell type and time point are left out; the donor was told from shared clones. The sequenced material came from PBMCs or a T cell subset sorted from them (not recorded which). The base sequence is TGTGCCAGCACGCCGGGGGGCCGCTCCTACGAGCAGTACTTC. Its amino acids are CASTPGGRSYEQYF.